These 20 T cell receptor beta chains share one sample of origin, sequenced in a study of early T cells in non-severe SARS-CoV-2 infection. TCRdb re-analysed the 5' RACE reads in MiXCR, keeping a single row per CDR3 protein. The top ten clones hold roughly 4% of a sample with 60,000 or so distinct CDR3 sequences, around 12% of them seen once. Sequenced material: whole blood. The receptors derive from an adult who was a healthcare worker with PCR-confirmed SARS-CoV-2 infection or an uninfected control (not recorded which).

The J gene is TRBJ1-2, the V gene TRBV30; no clear D. The CDR3 is made up of 14 amino acids. Looked up from germline, CDR1 is GTSNPN and CDR2 is SVGIG (reference sequence). The V end lost 2 bases, the J end lost 0 bases, and 10 bases lay between the germline ends. The CDR3: CAWSKAGANYGYTF. CDR3 in DNA: TGTGCCTGGAGTAAGGCAGGAGCTAACTATGGCTACACCTTC. The whole variable domain, filled in from reference TRBV30 and TRBJ1-2, reads SQTIHQWPATLVQPVGSPLSLECTVEGTSNPNLYWYRQAAGRGLQLLFYSVGIGQISSEVPQNLSASRPQDRQFILSSKKLLLSDSGFYLCAWSKAGANYGYTFGSGTRLTVV.

This clonotype has ten or more counts. The chain links TRBV12-5 to TRBJ2-1, with TRBD2 matching 10 bases. V gave up 1 base and J gave up 7 bases; unmatched junction bases: 4. This CDR3 has 15 residues. From germline, CDR1 is LGHNT and CDR2 FRNRAP. The CDR3 DNA sequence: TGTGCTAGTGGTTTGGGACTAGCGGGCCAAAATGAGCAGTTCTTC. Translating it yields CASGLGLAGQNEQFF.

This clonotype was detected a few times. The genes are TRBV6-2 or TRBV6-3 and TRBJ2-1, with D tentatively TRBD2 (6 bases). This CDR3 spans 15 amino acids. Trimming pared 2 bases from V and 5 bases from J, leaving 13 bases between. Germline V lookup: CDR1 MNHEY, CDR2 SVGEGT. The CDR3 DNA is TGTGCCAGCAGTTACGGCGGGGCGAATAACAATGAGCAGTTCTTC. Its protein product is CASSYGGANNNEQFF.

This clonotype was counted ten times or more. This chain joins TRBV6-4 and TRBJ2-1; TRBD1 matches at 9 bases. The V segment lost 3 bases and the J segment 10 bases; nucleotides outside the gene matches: 10. Germline assignment: CDR1 MRHNA and CDR2 SNTAGT. This CDR3 has 15 amino acids. The CDR3 sequence is CASSEGDRELREQFF. DNA of the CDR3: TGTGCCAGCAGTGAGGGGGACAGGGAGTTACGCGAGCAGTTCTTC.

This clonotype was seen many times. The chain recombines TRBV7-6 with TRBJ1-1, with D unresolved. V was trimmed by 5 bases and J by 10 bases, leaving 14 bases between them. This CDR3 has 12 residues. Germline assignment: CDR1 SGHVS and CDR2 FNYEAQ. In DNA, the CDR3 is TGTGCCAGCAGCAAACTTAGTGTGGGAGCTTTCTTT. The encoded protein is CASSKLSVGAFF.

This clonotype showed up many times. The genes are TRBV13 and TRBJ1-3; unclear D gene. Germline CDR1 and CDR2: PRHDT and FYEKMQ (reference sequence). Trimming removed 6 bases at V and 2 bases at J, with 8 bases between. The CDR3 totals 13 residues. In DNA form, the CDR3 reads TGTGCCAGCAGGACGGGAGCTGGAAACACCATATATTTT. Translation gives CASRTGAGNTIYF. Variable domain in full (rest from reference TRBV13 and TRBJ1-3): AAGVIQSPRHLIKEKRETATLKCYPIPRHDTVYWYQQGPGQDPQFLISFYEKMQSDKGSIPDRFSAQQFSDYHSELNMSSLELGDSALYFCASRTGAGNTIYFGEGSWLTVV.

CDR3 sequence (DNA): TGTGCCAGCAGTGAGGGAGGGTACGGCTCCTACAATGAGCAGTTCTTC. It is translated as CASSEGGYGSYNEQFF. The genes are TRBV6-2 or TRBV6-3 and TRBJ2-1, with 7 bases lining up with TRBD2. V shed 5 bases, J shed 0 bases, and the junction held 7 bases outside the gene matches. The CDR3 is 16 amino acids. CDR1 and CDR2 from the germline V gene are MNHEY and SVGEGT.

This clonotype occurred a few times. The J gene is TRBJ2-1, the V gene TRBV4-1; D unresolved. The CDR3 has 14 amino acids. The V and J ends lost 0 bases and 7 bases respectively, with 10 bases between them. The V gene's germline CDR1 is MGHRA and CDR2 YSYEKL. This CDR3 reads CASSQETVGNEQFF. The CDR3 region has the DNA TGCGCCAGCAGCCAAGAGACCGTAGGTAATGAGCAGTTCTTC.

There are a few counts of this clonotype. The rearrangement uses TRBV7-9 and TRBJ1-1; tentative D call: TRBD1 (5 bases). The V gene's germline CDR1 is SEHNR and CDR2 FQNEAQ (reference sequence). The CDR3 runs 12 residues. Trimming pared 5 bases from V and 7 bases from J, leaving 11 bases between. CDR3: CASSVGAVEAFF. The CDR3 DNA is TGTGCCAGCAGCGTAGGGGCAGTTGAAGCTTTCTTT.

This clonotype has a count of ten or more. The CDR3 DNA follows: TGTGCCACCAGTGATCCCGTCAGGGCTGAAGCTTTCTTT. Translation gives CATSDPVRAEAFF. V usage is TRBV24-1 and J usage is TRBJ1-1; a possible D gene is TRBD1 (5 bases). CDR1 KGHDR and CDR2 SFDVKD come from the germline V gene. The CDR3 runs 13 residues. Trimming pared 3 bases from V and 6 bases from J, leaving 10 bases between.

This clonotype was seen a few times. The rearrangement uses TRBV4-1 and TRBJ2-2; possibly TRBD1 or TRBD2 for D (5 bases each). Trimming removed 1 base at V and 6 bases at J, with 9 bases between. In germline, CDR1 is MGHRA, CDR2 YSYEKL. The CDR3 contains 14 residues. This CDR3 is CASSQAGSAGELFF. Here the CDR3 DNA reads TGCGCCAGCAGCCAAGCAGGGAGCGCCGGGGAGCTGTTTTTT.

This clonotype was found a few times. This chain links TRBV20-1 with TRBJ1-1; D may be TRBD1 (5 bases). CDR3 length: 14 residues. V lost 7 bases to trimming and J lost 4 bases, with 19 bases between them. CDR1 DFQATT and CDR2 SNEGSKA come from the germline V gene (reference sequence). The CDR3 region is CSENVGASGTEAFF. CDR3 coding DNA: TGCAGTGAAAATGTAGGGGCTAGTGGCACTGAAGCTTTCTTT.

This clonotype was seen a handful of times. The chain couples TRBV5-4 to TRBJ2-7; tentatively, D is TRBD2 (5 bases). The germline V gene has CDR1 SGHNT and CDR2 YYREEE (reference sequence). This CDR3 comprises 15 residues. V dropped 3 bases and J dropped 2 bases, with 15 bases sitting between them. The CDR3 here is CASSSPTGMTYEQYF. CDR3 in DNA: TGTGCCAGCAGCTCGCCCACGGGGATGACCTACGAGCAGTACTTC.

This clonotype was counted many times. This chain links TRBV7-2 with TRBJ2-1; TRBD2 aligns across 9 bases. There are 16 residues in the CDR3. The V segment lost 1 base and the J segment 4 bases; nucleotides outside the gene matches: 5. CDR1 and CDR2 from the germline V gene are SGHTA and FQGNSA. The CDR3 loop is CASSLDAGGPYNEQFF. Written as DNA, the CDR3 is TGTGCCAGCAGCTTAGACGCGGGGGGGCCTTACAATGAGCAGTTCTTC.

This chain joins TRBV7-2 and TRBJ1-3; D is unresolved. The V end was cut by 4 bases, the J end by 9 bases, with 13 bases between. CDR1 is SGHTA, CDR2 FQGNSA, per germline. The CDR3 covers 13 residues. The CDR3, as DNA: TGTGCCAGCAGCTCAACTGAAGGCGGCACCATATATTTT. Its protein is CASSSTEGGTIYF.

The chain employs TRBV20-1 and TRBJ2-2, with 10 bases identical to TRBD2. Trimming removed 5 bases from V and 6 bases from J; junction bases left unmatched: 18. This CDR3 region has 18 residues. In germline, CDR1 is DFQATT, CDR2 SNEGSKA (reference sequence). The CDR3 DNA sequence: TGCAGTGCTTATAGGGGTATCATAGCGGGAGGATTCCCCGGGGAGCTGTTTTTT. Its protein product is CSAYRGIIAGGFPGELFF.

V usage is TRBV20-1 and J usage is TRBJ2-5; the match to TRBD2 covers 12 bases. CDR3 length: 14 residues. CDR1 is DFQATT, CDR2 SNEGSKA, per germline (reference sequence). Trimming cost V 7 bases and J 5 bases; bases outside gene matches: 8. The CDR3, as DNA: TGCAGTGGGAGCCTAGCGGGGGGGCCGGAGACCCAGTACTTC. Protein: CSGSLAGGPETQYF.

This clonotype was observed many times. The chain is built from TRBV2 and TRBJ1-4; D remains ambiguous. CDR1 and CDR2 (germline): SNHLY, FYNNEI. The CDR3 extends over 14 amino acids. Trimming shortened V by 7 bases and J by 0 bases, and 9 bases separated the two germline ends. The CDR3 spells CASTPYATNEKLFF. CDR3 in DNA: TGTGCCAGCACTCCTTATGCAACTAATGAAAAACTGTTTTTT.

This clonotype was recorded only once. The chain links TRBV7-8 to TRBJ1-1, with 7 bases fitting TRBD1. V was clipped by 4 bases and J by 7 bases; unmatched bases: 6. CDR3 length: 13 residues. Germline-derived CDR1 and CDR2 are SGHVS and FQNEAQ. The CDR3 protein is CASSSLGQIEAFF. CDR3 DNA: TGTGCCAGCAGCTCCTTGGGACAGATTGAAGCTTTCTTT.

This clonotype has more than one count but fewer than ten. This rearrangement joins TRBV6-1 to TRBJ1-1, with 8 bases matching TRBD1. J lost 7 bases, V lost 6 bases, and 7 bases had no gene match. Germline V CDR1 and CDR2: MNHNS, SASEGT. This CDR3 has 13 residues. The CDR3 region has the DNA TGTGCCAGCAGAACCAACAGGGGGAGTGAAGCTTTCTTT. Translation gives CASRTNRGSEAFF.